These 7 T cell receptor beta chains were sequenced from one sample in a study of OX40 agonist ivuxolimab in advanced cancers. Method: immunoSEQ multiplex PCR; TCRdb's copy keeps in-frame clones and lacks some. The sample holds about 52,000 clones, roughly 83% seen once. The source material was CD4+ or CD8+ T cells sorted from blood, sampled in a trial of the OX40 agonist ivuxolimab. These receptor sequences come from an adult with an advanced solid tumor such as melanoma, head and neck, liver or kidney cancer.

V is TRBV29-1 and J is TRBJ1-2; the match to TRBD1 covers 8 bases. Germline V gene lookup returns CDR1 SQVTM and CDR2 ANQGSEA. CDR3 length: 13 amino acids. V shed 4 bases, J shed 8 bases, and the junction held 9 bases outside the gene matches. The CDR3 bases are TGCAGCGTTGGCCAGGCCAGGGGGCGAGGCTACACCTTC. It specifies CSVGQARGRGYTF.

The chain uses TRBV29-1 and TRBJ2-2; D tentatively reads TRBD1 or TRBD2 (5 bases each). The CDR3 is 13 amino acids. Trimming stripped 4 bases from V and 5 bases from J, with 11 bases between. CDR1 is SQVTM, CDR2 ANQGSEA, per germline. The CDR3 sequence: CSVAGTNTGELFF. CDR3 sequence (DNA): TGCAGCGTTGCGGGGACCAATACCGGGGAGCTGTTTTTT.

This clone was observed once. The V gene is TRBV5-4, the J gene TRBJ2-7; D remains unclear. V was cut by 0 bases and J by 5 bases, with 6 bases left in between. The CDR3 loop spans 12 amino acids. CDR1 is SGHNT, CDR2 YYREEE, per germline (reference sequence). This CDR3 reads CASSLDLHEQYF. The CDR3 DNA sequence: TGTGCCAGCAGCTTGGACTTGCACGAGCAGTACTTC.

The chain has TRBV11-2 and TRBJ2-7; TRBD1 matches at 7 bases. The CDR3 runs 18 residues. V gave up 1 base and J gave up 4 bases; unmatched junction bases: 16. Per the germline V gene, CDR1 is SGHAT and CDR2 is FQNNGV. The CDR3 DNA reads TGTGCCAGCAGCTTAGCTAGGCGGCAGGGGGACGGTCGGTACGAGCAGTACTTC. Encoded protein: CASSLARRQGDGRYEQYF.

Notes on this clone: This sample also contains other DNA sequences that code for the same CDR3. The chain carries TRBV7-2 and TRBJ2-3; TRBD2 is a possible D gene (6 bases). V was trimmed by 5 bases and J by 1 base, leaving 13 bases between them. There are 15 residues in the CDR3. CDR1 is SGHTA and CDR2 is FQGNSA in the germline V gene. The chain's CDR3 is CASSLGTPRTDTQYF. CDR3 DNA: TGTGCCAGCAGCCTCGGGACTCCCCGCACAGATACGCAGTATTTT.

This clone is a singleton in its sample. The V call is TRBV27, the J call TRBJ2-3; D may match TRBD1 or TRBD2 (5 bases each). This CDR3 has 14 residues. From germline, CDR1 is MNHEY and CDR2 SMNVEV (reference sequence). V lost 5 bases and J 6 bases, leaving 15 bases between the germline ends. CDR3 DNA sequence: TGTGCCAGCAGTGGGCCGGGACCGGCCGATACGCAGTATTTT. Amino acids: CASSGPGPADTQYF.

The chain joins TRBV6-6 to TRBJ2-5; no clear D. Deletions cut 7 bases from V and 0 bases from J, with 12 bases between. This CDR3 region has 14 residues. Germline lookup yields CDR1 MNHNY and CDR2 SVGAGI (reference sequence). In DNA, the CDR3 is TGTGCCAGCAAGCCGGACGGGTACCAAGAGACCCAGTACTTC. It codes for CASKPDGYQETQYF.